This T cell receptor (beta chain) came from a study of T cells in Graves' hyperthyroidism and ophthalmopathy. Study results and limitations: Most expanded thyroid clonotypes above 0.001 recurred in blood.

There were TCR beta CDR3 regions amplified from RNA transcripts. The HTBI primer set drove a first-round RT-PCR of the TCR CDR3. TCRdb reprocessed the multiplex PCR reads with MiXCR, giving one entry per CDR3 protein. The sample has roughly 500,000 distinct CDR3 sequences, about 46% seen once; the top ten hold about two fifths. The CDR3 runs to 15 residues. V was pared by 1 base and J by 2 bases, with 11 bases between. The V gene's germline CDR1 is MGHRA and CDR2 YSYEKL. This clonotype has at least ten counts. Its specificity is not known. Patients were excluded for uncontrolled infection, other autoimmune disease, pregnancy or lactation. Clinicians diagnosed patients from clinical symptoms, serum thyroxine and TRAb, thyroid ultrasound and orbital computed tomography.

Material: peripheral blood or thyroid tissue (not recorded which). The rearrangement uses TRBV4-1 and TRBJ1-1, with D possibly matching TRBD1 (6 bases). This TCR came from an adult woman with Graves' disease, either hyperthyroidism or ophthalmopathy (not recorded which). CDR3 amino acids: CASSQVTGRNTEAFF. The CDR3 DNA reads TGCGCCAGCAGCCAAGTTACAGGGCGTAACACTGAAGCTTTCTTT.